The rows below give T cell receptor beta chains drawn from one sample of a study of blood T cell repertoires in COVID-19. Repertoires were generated with immunoSEQ multiplex PCR, while TCRdb's copy carries only in-frame clones and drops some. The sample yields 200,000 to 250,000 clones, around 87% seen once. The sequencing sample was made of PBMCs or T cells enriched from blood (not recorded which). Every receptor here comes from a man aged 30 to 39 in a cohort exposed to, infected with or recovered from COVID-19 (not recorded which). CDR3s include the opening cysteine and the closing phenylalanine or tryptophan. A D gene is named only where the DNA matches it firmly. Size is stated for part of the rows, as once, few or many counts, or as a class when the clone is expanded.

cdr3_nt cdr3_aa j_call clone_size d_call v_call
TGTGCCAGCAGCAAAGACAGGGGGAGGGAGACCCAGTACTTC CASSKDRGRETQYF TRBJ2-5 NA NA TRBV21-1
TGTGCCAGCAGCCAAACCCGGGACAGTCGGGACTATGGCTACACCTTC CASSQTRDSRDYGYTF TRBJ1-2 few TRBD1 TRBV3-1/TRBV3-2
TGCAGTGCTAGTCCCCGCACAGGGATCCATGGCTACACCTTC CSASPRTGIHGYTF TRBJ1-2 NA NA TRBV20-1
TGCGCCAGCAGCTTTGGCGGGAGTAGCGATGAGCAGTTCTTC CASSFGGSSDEQFF TRBJ2-1 NA TRBD2 TRBV5-1
TGTGCCAGCAGCTTAGCCAGTTACACTGAAGCTTTCTTT CASSLASYTEAFF TRBJ1-1 NA NA TRBV7-9
TGCGCCAGCCACATTACAACGAACACTGAAGCTTTCTTT CASHITTNTEAFF TRBJ1-1 NA NA TRBV5-1
TGTGCCAGCAGTCGTCAGGGGCTGACCTTCTATGGCTACACCTTC CASSRQGLTFYGYTF TRBJ1-2 NA NA TRBV27
TGCGCCAGCAGCCCTGGACAGGGTATAACCCTCCACTTT CASSPGQGITLHF TRBJ1-6 NA TRBD1 TRBV5-1
TGCGCCAGCAGCCCCATGGCGGGAGCCAGGCGGGAAGAGACCCAGTACTTC CASSPMAGARREETQYF TRBJ2-5 NA TRBD2 TRBV4-1
TGCGCCAGCAGCCAAGAGGGCCCGTGGGATCAGCCCCAGCATTTT CASSQEGPWDQPQHF TRBJ1-5 NA NA TRBV4-3
TGTGCCAGCAGCTTACGGGCCGCGGGGGGTACTGAAGCTTTCTTT CASSLRAAGGTEAFF TRBJ1-1 NA NA TRBV7-9
TGTGCCAGCAGCTTACTGGGGCCGGACAGGGGTGATATTCAGTACTTC CASSLLGPDRGDIQYF TRBJ2-4 NA TRBD1 TRBV7-9
TGTGCCAGCAGCACACCCCGGGACAGGGGTTCTCCCCTCCACTTT CASSTPRDRGSPLHF TRBJ1-6 once TRBD1 TRBV27
TGTGCCAGCAAGACGGGGGAAGAAAAACTGTTTTTT CASKTGEEKLFF TRBJ1-4 NA NA TRBV6-5
TGTGCCAGCAGTTTCCTAGGGGTGGGCAATCAGCCCCAGCATTTT CASSFLGVGNQPQHF TRBJ1-5 NA NA TRBV28
TGTGCCAGTACTCGGGACACCAACTCCTACGAGCAGTACTTC CASTRDTNSYEQYF TRBJ2-7 NA NA TRBV6-5
TGTGCCACCTCCGGGCTAGCGGGGTTCAATGAGCAGTTCTTC CATSGLAGFNEQFF TRBJ2-1 NA TRBD2 TRBV7-6
TGTGCCAGCAGTGAGGAAGCGGGAGGGCCCTACGAGCAGTACTTC CASSEEAGGPYEQYF TRBJ2-7 NA TRBD2 TRBV6-4
TGTGCCAGCAGCTTCTTCAACACTGAAGCTTTCTTT CASSFFNTEAFF TRBJ1-1 NA NA TRBV5-6
TGTGCCAGCAGCATTATCCGGGACAGGGCTCAGCCCCAGCATTTT CASSIIRDRAQPQHF TRBJ1-5 NA TRBD1 TRBV27
TGTGCCATCCGGAAAGGAGGACTAGCGGAGACTTACGAGCAGTACTTC CAIRKGGLAETYEQYF TRBJ2-7 NA TRBD2 TRBV10-3
TGTGCCAGCACCCTCCGGGTGGGCTACGAGCAGTACTTC CASTLRVGYEQYF TRBJ2-7 NA NA TRBV5-8
TGTGCCAGCAGCCGTCAGAGGAAGAGCAATCAGCCCCAGCATTTT CASSRQRKSNQPQHF TRBJ1-5 NA NA TRBV3-1/TRBV3-2
TGTGCCAGCAGCTCGTCTAGCGGGAGGGCCTTCTATACGCAGTATTTT CASSSSSGRAFYTQYF TRBJ2-3 NA TRBD2 TRBV5-4
TGTGCCAGCAGTCCGACTACCGAAGCTTTCTTT CASSPTTEAFF TRBJ1-1 NA NA TRBV12-3/TRBV12-4